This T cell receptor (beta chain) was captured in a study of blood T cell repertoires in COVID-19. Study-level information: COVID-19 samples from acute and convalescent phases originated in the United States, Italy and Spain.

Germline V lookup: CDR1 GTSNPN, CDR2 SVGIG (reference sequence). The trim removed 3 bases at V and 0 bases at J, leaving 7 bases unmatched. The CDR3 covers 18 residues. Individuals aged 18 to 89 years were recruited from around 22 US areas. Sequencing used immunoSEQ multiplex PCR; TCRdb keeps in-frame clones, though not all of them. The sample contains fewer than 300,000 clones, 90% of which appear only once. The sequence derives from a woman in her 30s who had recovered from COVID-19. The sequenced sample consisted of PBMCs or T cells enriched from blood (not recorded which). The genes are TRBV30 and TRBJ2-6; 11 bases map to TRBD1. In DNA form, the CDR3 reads TGTGCCTGGAGATCCGGGACAGGGGGATTCTCTGGGGCCAACGTCCTGACTTTC. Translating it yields CAWRSGTGGFSGANVLTF. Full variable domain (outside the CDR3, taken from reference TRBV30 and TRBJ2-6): SQTIHQWPATLVQPVGSPLSLECTVEGTSNPNLYWYRQAAGRGLQLLFYSVGIGQISSEVPQNLSASRPQDRQFILSSKKLLLSDSGFYLCAWRSGTGGFSGANVLTFGAGSRLTVL.